The 20 T cell receptor beta chains reported below all come from one sample, sequenced in a study of early stage breast cancer tumors. Assay: immunoSEQ multiplex PCR; the TCRdb copy retains only in-frame clones and omits some. The sample shows over 8,500 clones, about 79% of them seen only once. Source material: normal breast tissue next to the tumor. The receptor set was obtained from a middle-aged person with breast cancer.

The chain uses TRBV7-2 and TRBJ2-5; D may be TRBD2 (5 bases). V lost 4 bases to trimming and J lost 9 bases, with 12 bases between them. CDR3 length: 12 amino acids. Per germline, CDR1 SGHTA and CDR2 FQGNSA. In DNA form, the CDR3 reads TGTGCCAGCAGCTCTCCAAGAGCGGCCCAGTACTTC. It encodes CASSSPRAAQYF.

The chain recombines TRBV16 with TRBJ2-5; no clear D gene. The DNA end is a closer match to TRBJ2-7, so the J assignment may be wrong. The CDR3 loop spans 12 amino acids. Germline lookup yields CDR1 KGHSY and CDR2 FQNENV. The CDR3: CASSQYGYEQYF. CDR3 bases: TGTGCCAGCAGCCAATACGGCTACGAGCAGTACTTC.

This chain joins TRBV12-5 and TRBJ2-1, with TRBD2 matching over 12 bases. Germline V gene lookup returns CDR1 LGHNT and CDR2 FRNRAP. This CDR3 comprises 18 residues. The V and J ends lost 1 base and 7 bases, in that order; junction bases with no gene match: 11. The CDR3 loop reads CASGLDQTSGSPGNEQFF. In nucleotides, the CDR3 is TGTGCTAGTGGTTTGGACCAGACTAGCGGGAGCCCCGGGAATGAGCAGTTCTTC.

The V gene is TRBV6-5, the J gene TRBJ2-7; D is perhaps TRBD1 (6 bases). The CDR3 sequence is 14 residues long. V was pared by 2 bases and J by 4 bases, with 12 bases between. Germline CDR1 and CDR2: MNHEY and SVGAGI. The CDR3 loop reads CASSYDRLPYEQYF. The CDR3, as DNA: TGTGCCAGCAGTTACGACAGGCTTCCGTACGAGCAGTACTTC.

The chain has TRBV18 and TRBJ1-1, with TRBD1 identical over 7 bases. Germline V gene lookup returns CDR1 KGHSH and CDR2 LQKENI. This CDR3 is 16 amino acids long. J gave up 3 bases and V 6 bases, and 13 bases lay outside the gene matches. In DNA, the CDR3 is TGTGCCAGCTCCCGTGACAGGGTGGGCATCGACACTGAAGCTTTCTTT. Its translation: CASSRDRVGIDTEAFF.

This rearrangement joins TRBV7-2 to TRBJ2-7; D is uncertain. The CDR3 loop spans 13 amino acids. The V and J ends lost 1 base and 3 bases respectively, with 7 bases between them. Germline assignment: CDR1 SGHTA and CDR2 FQGNSA. The CDR3 DNA is TGTGCCAGCAGCTTAGTGGGCGACTACGAGCAGTACTTC. It encodes CASSLVGDYEQYF.

This chain connects TRBV9 to TRBJ2-3; D is ambiguous. The CDR3 is 14 amino acids. V lost 3 bases and J lost 4, with 12 bases in between. Germline V gene lookup returns CDR1 SGDLS and CDR2 YYNGEE. The CDR3 here is CASSASGVADTQYF. Here the CDR3 DNA reads TGTGCCAGCAGCGCCTCGGGTGTGGCAGATACGCAGTATTTT.

The J gene is TRBJ2-1, the V gene TRBV2, with no clear D. CDR1 and CDR2 (germline): SNHLY, FYNNEI. This CDR3 spans 16 amino acids. Trimming pared 5 bases from V and 1 base from J, leaving 15 bases between. CDR3 DNA: TGTGCCAGCAGTTCCCTTCCCCCCTGGTCCTACAATGAGCAGTTCTTC. Translation: CASSSLPPWSYNEQFF.

This clone occurred a few times. The rearrangement uses TRBV4-1 and TRBJ1-5, with a tentative D call TRBD1 (6 bases). The V gene lost 2 bases and the J gene lost 0 bases, with 11 bases spanning the gap. The CDR3 has 16 residues. Germline CDR1 MGHRA, CDR2 YSYEKL. CDR3 region: CASSQQGGISNQPQHF. For the CDR3, the DNA is TGCGCCAGCAGCCAACAAGGGGGAATTAGCAATCAGCCCCAGCATTTT.

The CDR3 DNA is TGTGCCAGCAGTAAACAGGCCCCAGATACGCAGTATTTT. Translated: CASSKQAPDTQYF. The chain couples TRBV11-3 to TRBJ2-3; D might be TRBD1 (5 bases). The germline V gene has CDR1 SGHNT and CDR2 YENEEA. Between the trimmed V and J ends, which lost 6 bases and 4 bases, there was a span of 11 bases. The CDR3 runs to 13 residues.

The chain has TRBV6-1 and TRBJ2-2; D possibly uses TRBD1 or TRBD2 (5 bases each). Germline V CDR1 and CDR2: MNHNS, SASEGT. Trimming removed 0 bases from V and 5 bases from J, with 16 bases in between. CDR3 size: 17 residues. CDR3 sequence (DNA): TGTGCCAGCAGTGAAGCCACTCCTGGGGACGGTACCGGGGAGCTGTTTTTT. Translated: CASSEATPGDGTGELFF.

V is TRBV7-9 and J is TRBJ2-2; unclear D gene. CDR3 length: 14 amino acids. Trimming removed 1 base from V and 5 bases from J, with 8 bases in between. Per germline, CDR1 SEHNR and CDR2 FQNEAQ (reference sequence). As DNA, the CDR3 is TGTGCCAGCAGCTTAGTGGCCGGTACCGGGGAGCTGTTTTTT. This codes for CASSLVAGTGELFF. The variable domain in full, with the rest retrieved from reference TRBV7-9 and TRBJ2-2, is DTGVSQNPRHKITKRGQNVTFRCDPISEHNRLYWYRQTLGQGPEFLTYFQNEAQLEKSRLLSDRFSAERPKGSFSTLEIQRTEQGDSAMYLCASSLVAGTGELFFGEGSRLTVL.

Regarding this clone: Sequence at one end of the junction differs from germline and may be a read error. This chain links TRBV7-7 with TRBJ2-3, with a tentative D call TRBD2 (6 bases). The germline V gene encodes CDR1 SSHAT and CDR2 FNYEAQ (reference sequence). CDR3 size: 14 residues. CDR3 residues: CASSPSWGADTQYF. The CDR3, as DNA: TGTGCTAGCAGCCCCTCCTGGGGGGCAGATACGCAGTATTTT.

This chain links TRBV19 with TRBJ1-6; 7 nucleotides line up with TRBD1. Losses at the gene ends were 7 bases for V and 9 bases for J; bases not matched to a gene: 12. This CDR3 is built from 15 residues. The germline V gene encodes CDR1 LNHDA and CDR2 SQIVND (reference sequence). The CDR3 coding sequence is TGTGCCAGTAAACGAGACAGGGTTGATTTTTCACCCCTCCACTTT. Protein product: CASKRDRVDFSPLHF. Full variable domain (remainder filled in from reference TRBV19 and TRBJ1-6): DGGITQSPKYLFRKEGQNVTLSCEQNLNHDAMYWYRQDPGQGLRLIYYSQIVNDFQKGDIAEGYSVSREKKESFPLTVTSAQKNPTAFYLCASKRDRVDFSPLHFGNGTRLTVT.

The chain links TRBV5-5 to TRBJ2-5; 11 bases are shared with TRBD2. Germline-derived CDR1 and CDR2 are SGHKS and YYEKEE (reference sequence). The junction had 16 bases not matched to a gene; V was cut back by 4 bases and J by 5 bases. The CDR3 runs 18 residues. The CDR3 region has the DNA TGTGCCAGCAGCCCCTCAAGTAGCGGGAGGGTGGGACGGGAGACCCAGTACTTC. Amino acids: CASSPSSSGRVGRETQYF.

By frequency in the sample, this clone is large. This chain links TRBV10-1 with TRBJ1-1, with no clear D. V was shortened by 0 bases and J by 1 base, with 3 bases between the two germline ends. The CDR3 consists of 13 residues. Germline assignment: CDR1 WNHNN and CDR2 SYGVQD (reference sequence). The CDR3 loop is CASSESANTEAFF. CDR3 coding DNA: TGCGCCAGCAGTGAGTCGGCGAACACTGAAGCTTTCTTT.

This chain uses TRBV7-2 with TRBJ2-7; TRBD2 matches 12 bases. The germline CDR1 and CDR2 sequences are SGHTA and FQGNSA. V shed 5 bases and J 5 bases; nucleotides not matched to a gene: 4. The CDR3 is 14 amino acids. The CDR3 here is CASSVTSGRDEQYF. The CDR3 DNA reads as TGTGCCAGCAGCGTGACTAGCGGGAGAGACGAGCAGTACTTC. Using reference TRBV7-2 and TRBJ2-7 for the parts outside the CDR3, the full variable domain is GAGVSQSPSNKVTEKGKDVELRCDPISGHTALYWYRQSLGQGLEFLIYFQGNSAPDKSGLPSDRFSAERTGGSVSTLTIQRTQQEDSAVYLCASSVTSGRDEQYFGPGTRLTVT.

CDR3 residues: CAIRRSGTSYNEQFF. The CDR3 DNA reads as TGTGCCATAAGACGTAGCGGGACGTCCTACAATGAGCAGTTCTTC. J is TRBJ2-1 and V is TRBV10-3; 8 bases agree with TRBD2. The V gene's germline CDR1 is ENHRY and CDR2 SYGVKD. CDR3 length: 15 amino acids. Unmatched junction bases numbered 8, after V lost 9 bases and J lost 1 base.

This clone was observed a single time. V usage is TRBV7-9 and J usage is TRBJ2-7; TRBD2 agrees at 8 bases. Losses at the gene ends were 5 bases for V and 5 bases for J; bases not matched to a gene: 17. From germline, CDR1 is SEHNR and CDR2 FQNEAQ (reference sequence). The CDR3 is made up of 17 amino acids. In nucleotides, the CDR3 is TGTGCCAGCAGCCGAGACATTTCGACTAGCGTCAAAGACGAGCAGTACTTC. Translating it yields CASSRDISTSVKDEQYF.

This rearrangement joins TRBV7-9 to TRBJ2-2; D is uncertain. In germline, CDR1 is SEHNR, CDR2 FQNEAQ (reference sequence). The CDR3 sequence is 14 residues long. V was cut by 3 bases and J by 6 bases, with 11 bases left in between. CDR3 loop: CASSFFYAPGELFF. In DNA form, the CDR3 reads TGTGCCAGCAGCTTCTTTTACGCTCCCGGGGAGCTGTTTTTT.